This is a list of T cell receptor beta chains from one sample in a study of cytomegalovirus exposure and HLA in healthy donors. Method: immunoSEQ multiplex PCR; TCRdb's copy keeps in-frame clones and lacks some. The data hold over 250,000 clones, with approximately 70% observed a single time. The sample comprised PBMCs. The receptor source for this set is a female donor in good health and CMV-seronegative. Both conserved end residues are part of each CDR3. Fields, in order: CDR3 DNA, CDR3 protein, J gene, clone size, V gene, D gene. A D gene is named only where the DNA matches it firmly. Size is stated for part of the rows, as once, few or many counts, or as a class when the clone is expanded.

TGCGCCAGCGGTCGACTAGCGGGACAGACTGGGGCCAACGTCCTGACTTTC,CASGRLAGQTGANVLTF,TRBJ2-6,-,TRBV4-1,TRBD2
TGTGCCACCAGCAGAGGGGACAGGGCACCTGGAAACACCATATATTTT,CATSRGDRAPGNTIYF,TRBJ1-3,once,TRBV15,TRBD1
TGCAGTGCTGCCCGACTTGTAGAGCAGTACTTC,CSAARLVEQYF,TRBJ2-7,-,TRBV20-1,-
TGTGCCAGCTCACCAGGGGCCAATCAGCCCCAGCATTTT,CASSPGANQPQHF,TRBJ1-5,-,TRBV18,-
TGTGCCAGCAGTGGGGACTGGGGCGGGATTGCCGGGGAGCTGTTTTTT,CASSGDWGGIAGELFF,TRBJ2-2,-,TRBV6-1,-
TGCAGCGTTGGACAGGGGGAGAGATACTACGAGTTGCAGTACTTC,CSVGQGERYYELQYF,TRBJ2-7,-,TRBV29-1,TRBD1
TGCGCCAGCAGCCGACCTGGTGGGGGGGAGACCCAGTACTTC,CASSRPGGGETQYF,TRBJ2-5,few,TRBV4-1,-
TGTGCCAGCAGTGGGCCGGGACTAGCGGGACGCGTCCTGTTT,CASSGPGLAGRVLF,TRBJ2-3,-,TRBV2,TRBD2
TGTGCCAGCAGCACCAGGCTAGCGGGAGGGAGGTACGAGCAGTACTTC,CASSTRLAGGRYEQYF,TRBJ2-7,-,TRBV7-9,TRBD2
TGTGCCATCAGCCAGGGGGCCCTGTTCTATGGCTACACCTTC,CAISQGALFYGYTF,TRBJ1-2,-,TRBV10-3,TRBD1
TGTGCCAGCAGTGAAGATCCCTATAGCAATCAGCCCCAGCATTTT,CASSEDPYSNQPQHF,TRBJ1-5,few,TRBV6-1,-
TGTGCCATCAGTGGAGGAGTTCCGAACTACGAGCAGTACTTC,CAISGGVPNYEQYF,TRBJ2-7,-,TRBV10-3,-
TGTGCCAGCAGTCGGACAGGGGGCCGCAACGAGCAGTACTTC,CASSRTGGRNEQYF,TRBJ2-7,-,TRBV28,TRBD1
TGTGCCAGCAGCTTAGGCGTAGCGGGGAACCAAGAGACCCAGTACTTC,CASSLGVAGNQETQYF,TRBJ2-5,-,TRBV7-2,TRBD2
TGTGCCAGCAGCATTTCCGGGACTAGCGGGAGACGAGAAGAGACCCAGTACTTC,CASSISGTSGRREETQYF,TRBJ2-5,-,TRBV21-1,-
TGTGCCAGCAGCGTAGGGCTACTAAATTACGAGCAGTACTTC,CASSVGLLNYEQYF,TRBJ2-7,-,TRBV9,-
TGTGCCAGCAGCCGGCGGGAATACCCCTACGAGCAGTACTTC,CASSRREYPYEQYF,TRBJ2-7,few,TRBV27,-
TGTGCCTTTCAGGGGGAGAGATACAATGAGCAGTTCTTC,CAFQGERYNEQFF,TRBJ2-1,-,TRBV30,TRBD1
TGTGCCAGTAGTATATCCCGGGGGAGCTCCTACGAGCAGTACTTC,CASSISRGSSYEQYF,TRBJ2-7,few,TRBV19,-
TGTGCCAGCAGCCCCGGACTAGCCTATGGATACGAGCAGTACTTC,CASSPGLAYGYEQYF,TRBJ2-7,-,TRBV5-8,TRBD2
TGTGCCAAAAGACGGGGGGAAACTGCAGTGGATACGCAGTATTTT,CAKRRGETAVDTQYF,TRBJ2-3,-,TRBV2,TRBD2
TGCGCCAGCAGCCAAGCCGGGACAGGGGTGTCTGAGCAGTTCTTC,CASSQAGTGVSEQFF,TRBJ2-1,-,TRBV4-1,TRBD1
TGTGCCAGCAGTGAGGGACAGAACACCGGGGAGCTGTTTTTT,CASSEGQNTGELFF,TRBJ2-2,-,TRBV6-4,-
TGTGCCAGCAGCCACGACAGGGGAAAAGGCTACACCTTC,CASSHDRGKGYTF,TRBJ1-2,few,TRBV4-2,TRBD1
TGTGCCAGCAGCTTAGACTTTCCGGGAGGGCCGGTCACCGGGGAGCTGTTTTTT,CASSLDFPGGPVTGELFF,TRBJ2-2,-,TRBV5-8,TRBD2
TGTGCCAGCAGACAGGGATCTGGGGCCAACGTCCTGACTTTC,CASRQGSGANVLTF,TRBJ2-6,once,TRBV6-1,-
TGTGCCAGCAGCTTACCGGTGGGGGGATGGTACAATGAGCAGTTCTTC,CASSLPVGGWYNEQFF,TRBJ2-1,-,TRBV7-9,-
TGTGCCAGCAGGAAGGACAGCGGAACCTCCTACGAGCAGTACTTC,CASRKDSGTSYEQYF,TRBJ2-7,few,TRBV2,-
TGTGCCAGCAGCCCCCCAGGATGGGTAGCGGGAGGGTACGAGCAGTACTTC,CASSPPGWVAGGYEQYF,TRBJ2-7,-,TRBV7-9,TRBD2
TGTGCCAGTAGTGACTGGACAGACTACTTCAATGAGCAGTTCTTC,CASSDWTDYFNEQFF,TRBJ2-1,-,TRBV19,-
TGTGCCAGCAGCCCTAACAGGGGGACCGGGGAGCTGTTTTTT,CASSPNRGTGELFF,TRBJ2-2,-,TRBV11-2,TRBD1
TGTGCCTGGACCTCGCAGGGGGCCTTTTTCGAGCAGTACTTC,CAWTSQGAFFEQYF,TRBJ2-7,-,TRBV30,TRBD1
TGTGCCAGCAGCCAAGATTTGCAGGGGAACACTGAAGCTTTCTTT,CASSQDLQGNTEAFF,TRBJ1-1,-,TRBV4-2,-
TGTGCCAGCATGACGAGGGAGCCCTCATACGCAGATACGCAGTATTTT,CASMTREPSYADTQYF,TRBJ2-3,-,TRBV28,-
TGTGCCAGCAGCTTAGGACTAGCTTTCTACGAGCAGTACTTC,CASSLGLAFYEQYF,TRBJ2-7,-,TRBV7-9,TRBD2